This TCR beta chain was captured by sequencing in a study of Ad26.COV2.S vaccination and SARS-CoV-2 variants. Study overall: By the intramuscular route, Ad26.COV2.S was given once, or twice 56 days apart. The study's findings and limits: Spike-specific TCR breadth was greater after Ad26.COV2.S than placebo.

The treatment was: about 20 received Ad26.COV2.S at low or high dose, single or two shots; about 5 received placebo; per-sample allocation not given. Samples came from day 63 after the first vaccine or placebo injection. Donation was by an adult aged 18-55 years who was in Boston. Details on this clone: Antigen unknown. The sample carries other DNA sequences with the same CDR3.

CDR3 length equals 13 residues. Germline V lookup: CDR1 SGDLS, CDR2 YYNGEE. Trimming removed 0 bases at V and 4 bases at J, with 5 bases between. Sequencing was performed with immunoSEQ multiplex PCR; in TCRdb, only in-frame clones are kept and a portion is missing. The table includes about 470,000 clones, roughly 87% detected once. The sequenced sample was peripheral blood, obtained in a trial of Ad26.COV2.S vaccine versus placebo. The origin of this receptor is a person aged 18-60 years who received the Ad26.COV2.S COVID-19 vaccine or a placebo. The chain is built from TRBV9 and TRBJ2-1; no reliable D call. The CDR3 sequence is CASSVDVYNEQFF. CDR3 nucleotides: TGTGCCAGCAGCGTAGATGTATACAATGAGCAGTTCTTC.